Listed below are T cell receptor beta chains from one sample, sequenced in a study of shared clonotypes between healthy human individuals. Repertoires were generated with immunoSEQ multiplex PCR, while TCRdb's copy carries only in-frame clones and drops some. Among about 2,100,000 clones, more than 85% were seen once, and the ten largest hold 1.5% to 2%. The sequenced sample was naive CD8+ T cells from PBMCs. These receptors were collected from a man in his late teens or twenties in good health. Some clones in this sample may be carry-over from other donors' samples. Both conserved end residues are part of each CDR3. D genes are given only for firm matches. The size of a clone is reported for some rows only, either as once, few or many, or as a class for expanded clones.

V gene: TRBV5-5; clone size: .; J gene: TRBJ1-5; D gene: .; CDR3 DNA: TGTGCCAGCAGCGTTGGGTGGGGCAATCAGCCCCAGCATTTT; CDR3 protein: CASSVGWGNQPQHF
V gene: TRBV27; clone size: .; J gene: TRBJ2-1; D gene: TRBD1; CDR3 DNA: TGTGCCAGCAGTCCGGACAGGGGGTTGAGCAATGAGCAGTTCTTC; CDR3 protein: CASSPDRGLSNEQFF
V gene: TRBV4-1; clone size: .; J gene: TRBJ1-3; D gene: .; CDR3 DNA: TGCGCCAGCAGCCAAGATGGGAGGGGGGGAAACACCATATATTTT; CDR3 protein: CASSQDGRGGNTIYF
V gene: TRBV28; clone size: .; J gene: TRBJ2-3; D gene: .; CDR3 DNA: TGTGCCAGCACCGAGGTCTCAGCGGATCACACAGATACGCAGTATTTT; CDR3 protein: CASTEVSADHTDTQYF
V gene: TRBV29-1; clone size: .; J gene: TRBJ1-1; D gene: .; CDR3 DNA: TGCAGCGTGAGGACAGCCTGGAACACTGAAGCTTTCTTT; CDR3 protein: CSVRTAWNTEAFF
V gene: TRBV10-2; clone size: .; J gene: TRBJ2-2; D gene: TRBD2; CDR3 DNA: TGCGCCACTTGGGGGACTAGCGGGAGTACGGCCGGGGAGCTGTTTTTT; CDR3 protein: CATWGTSGSTAGELFF
V gene: TRBV7-9; clone size: .; J gene: TRBJ2-2; D gene: TRBD2; CDR3 DNA: TGTGCCAGCAGCTTGACTAGCGGGAGAGGGGAGCTGTTTTTT; CDR3 protein: CASSLTSGRGELFF
V gene: TRBV4-1; clone size: .; J gene: TRBJ2-7; D gene: TRBD2; CDR3 DNA: TGCGCCAGCAGCCAGGAAGGACTAGCGGGAGCCTACGAGCAGTACTTC; CDR3 protein: CASSQEGLAGAYEQYF
V gene: TRBV6-5; clone size: few; J gene: TRBJ1-1; D gene: .; CDR3 DNA: TGTGCCAGCAGTTACTCTGGCCAGAATGAAGCTTTCTTT; CDR3 protein: CASSYSGQNEAFF
V gene: TRBV10-2; clone size: .; J gene: TRBJ2-1; D gene: TRBD2; CDR3 DNA: TGCGCCAGCAGCCCCGGGACTAGCTCCTACAATGAGCAGTTCTTC; CDR3 protein: CASSPGTSSYNEQFF
V gene: TRBV27; clone size: .; J gene: TRBJ1-2; D gene: .; CDR3 DNA: TGTGCCAGCAGTCTAATACAGGGATTTCGGGGTGGCTACACCTTC; CDR3 protein: CASSLIQGFRGGYTF
V gene: TRBV11-2; clone size: once; J gene: TRBJ1-1; D gene: .; CDR3 DNA: TGTGCCAGCAGCTTACGCCGGGCAGGAAACATCAACACTGAAGCTTTCTTT; CDR3 protein: CASSLRRAGNINTEAFF
V gene: TRBV9; clone size: .; J gene: TRBJ2-7; D gene: .; CDR3 DNA: TGTGCCAGCAGCGAGGGGGTGCGGGAGTATGGGGAGCAGTACTTC; CDR3 protein: CASSEGVREYGEQYF
V gene: TRBV10-3; clone size: .; J gene: TRBJ1-2; D gene: TRBD1; CDR3 DNA: TGTGCCATCAGTGACCCGACAGGGGTAGCTAACTATGGCTACACCTTC; CDR3 protein: CAISDPTGVANYGYTF
V gene: TRBV29-1; clone size: .; J gene: TRBJ2-5; D gene: .; CDR3 DNA: TGCAGCGCTCCCGGATACCGAGGGGAGCAGTACTTC; CDR3 protein: CSAPGYRGEQYF
V gene: TRBV21-1; clone size: .; J gene: TRBJ2-4; D gene: .; CDR3 DNA: TGTGCCAGCAGCAAAGCGGTAGGCAGGGGGGAAAACATTCAGTACTTC; CDR3 protein: CASSKAVGRGENIQYF
V gene: TRBV7-8; clone size: .; J gene: TRBJ2-7; D gene: .; CDR3 DNA: TGTGCCAGCAGCTTAGTGAGGGGCCTCAATTCATTCTCCTACGAGCAGTACTTC; CDR3 protein: CASSLVRGLNSFSYEQYF